This T cell receptor (beta chain) originates from a study of blood T cell repertoires in COVID-19. At the level of the study: Sites across the United States, Italy and Spain contributed samples from acute and convalescent COVID-19. In each case, the material was cDNA or gDNA derived from T cells, B-cell-depleted T cells, or PBMCs.

Trimming took off 3 bases at V and 2 bases at J, with 13 bases between the two ends. Germline V gene data show CDR1 as SEHNR and CDR2 as FQNEAQ (reference sequence). This CDR3 is 16 amino acids long. As originally analysed: Reference gene primer amplification in the assay estimated nucleated cell counts. Data came from immunoSEQ multiplex PCR; TCRdb stores just in-frame clones and leaves some out. The DNA gave D and trimming, while V, J and clone size come from that table. The sample contains about 250,000 clones, around four fifths of which appear only once. The V call is TRBV7-9, the J call TRBJ2-2; possible D gene TRBD1, 8 bases. The clonotype originates from a man older than 75 with acute or convalescent COVID-19. Sequences were obtained from peripheral blood. CDR3 bases: TGTGCCAGCAGCTTGGGGGGGACAGGAAACACCGGGGAGCTGTTTTTT. Translating gives CASSLGGTGNTGELFF.